This TCR beta chain appears in the sequencing data of a study of technical replicates of blood from a handful of donors. Trimming shortened V by 1 base and J by 2 bases, and 7 bases separated the two germline ends. Germline loops: CDR1 SGDLS, CDR2 YYNGEE. The CDR3 runs 14 residues. Some clones are missing from TCRdb's copy, which holds only in-frame ones; the method was immunoSEQ multiplex PCR. The sample has tens of thousands of clones; 90% to 95% are singletons. The chain carries TRBV9 and TRBJ1-3; D possibly corresponds to TRBD1 (5 bases). The sequence derives from a human donor in good health. The specimen was T cells isolated from PBMCs. Here the CDR3 reads CASSVSGAGNTIYF. CDR3 in DNA: TGTGCCAGCAGCGTATCGGGGGCTGGAAACACCATATATTTT.